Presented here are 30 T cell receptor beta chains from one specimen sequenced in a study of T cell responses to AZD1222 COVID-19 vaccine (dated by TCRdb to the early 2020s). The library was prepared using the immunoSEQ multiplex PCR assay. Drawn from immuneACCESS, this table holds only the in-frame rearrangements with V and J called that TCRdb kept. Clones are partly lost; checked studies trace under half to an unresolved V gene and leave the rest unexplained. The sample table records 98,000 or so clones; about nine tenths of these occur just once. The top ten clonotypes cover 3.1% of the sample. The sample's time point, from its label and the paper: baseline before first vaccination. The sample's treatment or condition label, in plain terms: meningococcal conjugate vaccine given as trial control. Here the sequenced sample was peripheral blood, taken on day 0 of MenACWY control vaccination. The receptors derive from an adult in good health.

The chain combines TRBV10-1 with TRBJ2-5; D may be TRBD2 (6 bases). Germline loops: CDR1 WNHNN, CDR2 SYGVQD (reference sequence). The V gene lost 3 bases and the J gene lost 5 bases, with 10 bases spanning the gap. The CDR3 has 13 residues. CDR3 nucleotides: TGCGCCAGCAGTGACTACAGCGGGGAGACCCAGTACTTC. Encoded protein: CASSDYSGETQYF.

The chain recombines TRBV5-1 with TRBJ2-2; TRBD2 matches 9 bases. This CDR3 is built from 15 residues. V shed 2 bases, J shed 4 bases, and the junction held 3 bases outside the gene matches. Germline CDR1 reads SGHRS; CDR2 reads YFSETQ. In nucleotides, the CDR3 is TGCGCCAGCAGCTTTAGCGGGGGTGGCACCGGGGAGCTGTTTTTT. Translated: CASSFSGGGTGELFF.

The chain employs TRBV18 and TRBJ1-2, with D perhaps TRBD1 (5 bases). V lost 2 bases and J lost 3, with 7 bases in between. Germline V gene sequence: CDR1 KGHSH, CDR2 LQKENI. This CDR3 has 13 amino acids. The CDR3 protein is CASSPTTDYGYTF. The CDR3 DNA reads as TGTGCCAGCTCACCAACGACAGACTATGGCTACACCTTC.

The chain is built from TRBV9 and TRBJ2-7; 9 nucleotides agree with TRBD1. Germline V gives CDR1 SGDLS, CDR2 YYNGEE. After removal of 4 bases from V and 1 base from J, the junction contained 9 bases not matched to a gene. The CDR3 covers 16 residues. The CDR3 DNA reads TGTGCCAGCAGCCCCCCTCGGGGGACAGGGTCCTACGAGCAGTACTTC. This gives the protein CASSPPRGTGSYEQYF.

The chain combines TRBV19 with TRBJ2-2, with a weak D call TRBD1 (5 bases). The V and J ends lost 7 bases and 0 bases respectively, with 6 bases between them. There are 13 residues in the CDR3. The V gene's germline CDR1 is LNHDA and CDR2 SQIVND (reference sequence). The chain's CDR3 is CASKTANTGELFF. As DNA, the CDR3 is TGTGCCAGTAAGACAGCGAACACCGGGGAGCTGTTTTTT.

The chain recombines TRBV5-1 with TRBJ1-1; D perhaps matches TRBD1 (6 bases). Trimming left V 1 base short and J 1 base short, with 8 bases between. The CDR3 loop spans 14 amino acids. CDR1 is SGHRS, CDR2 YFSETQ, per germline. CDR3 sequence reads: CASSLQGQNTEAFF. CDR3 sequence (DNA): TGCGCCAGCAGCTTGCAGGGACAGAACACTGAAGCTTTCTTT. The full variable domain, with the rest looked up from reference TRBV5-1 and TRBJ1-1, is KAGVTQTPRYLIKTRGQQVTLSCSPISGHRSVSWYQQTPGQGLQFLFEYFSETQRNKGNFPGRFSGRQFSNSRSEMNVSTLELGDSALYLCASSLQGQNTEAFFGQGTRLTVV.

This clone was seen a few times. CDR3 nucleotide sequence: TGTGCCAGCAGTGAAAAGGAACAGGGTAGTAATTCACCCCTCCACTTT. Amino acid sequence: CASSEKEQGSNSPLHF. The chain carries TRBV6-4 and TRBJ1-6, with D tentatively TRBD1 (6 bases). Trimming removed 3 bases at V and 6 bases at J, with 15 bases between. The CDR3 runs 16 residues. Per the germline V gene, CDR1 is MRHNA and CDR2 is SNTAGT.

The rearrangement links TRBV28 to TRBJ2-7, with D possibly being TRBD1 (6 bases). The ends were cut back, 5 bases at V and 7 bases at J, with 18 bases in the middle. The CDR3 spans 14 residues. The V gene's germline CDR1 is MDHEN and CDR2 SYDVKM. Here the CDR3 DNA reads TGTGCCAGCAGTCTCCGACAGGTTCTAGGGGAGCAGTACTTC. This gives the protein CASSLRQVLGEQYF.

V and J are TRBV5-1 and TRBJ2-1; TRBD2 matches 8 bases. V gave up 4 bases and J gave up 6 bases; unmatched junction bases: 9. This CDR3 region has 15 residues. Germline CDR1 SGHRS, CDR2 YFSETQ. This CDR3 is CASSVGGSGVNEQFF. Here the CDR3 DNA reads TGCGCCAGCAGCGTGGGGGGTAGCGGGGTCAATGAGCAGTTCTTC.

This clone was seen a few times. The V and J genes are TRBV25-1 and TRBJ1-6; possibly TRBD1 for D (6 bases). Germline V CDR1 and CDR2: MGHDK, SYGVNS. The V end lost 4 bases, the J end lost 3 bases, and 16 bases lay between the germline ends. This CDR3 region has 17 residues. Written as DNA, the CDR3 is TGTGCCAGCAGTGCCCACAGGGATTATTTCTATAATTCACCCCTCCACTTT. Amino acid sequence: CASSAHRDYFYNSPLHF.

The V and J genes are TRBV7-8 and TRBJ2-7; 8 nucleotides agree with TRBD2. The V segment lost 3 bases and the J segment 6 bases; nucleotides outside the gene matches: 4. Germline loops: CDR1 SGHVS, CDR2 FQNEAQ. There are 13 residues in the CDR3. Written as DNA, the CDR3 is TGTGCCAGCAGCTTCGCGGGGGGTCTCGAGCAGTACTTC. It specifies CASSFAGGLEQYF.

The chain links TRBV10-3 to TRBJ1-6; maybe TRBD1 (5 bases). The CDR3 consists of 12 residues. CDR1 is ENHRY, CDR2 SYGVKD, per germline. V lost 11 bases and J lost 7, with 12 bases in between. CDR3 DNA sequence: TGTGCCTCTAGGGACGTCAATTCACCCCTCCACTTT. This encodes CASRDVNSPLHF.

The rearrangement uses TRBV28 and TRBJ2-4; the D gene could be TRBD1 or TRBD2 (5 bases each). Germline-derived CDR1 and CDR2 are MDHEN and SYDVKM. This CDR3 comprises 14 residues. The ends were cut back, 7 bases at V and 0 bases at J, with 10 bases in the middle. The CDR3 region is CASMRGVAKNIQYF. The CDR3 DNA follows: TGTGCCAGCATGAGAGGGGTAGCCAAAAACATTCAGTACTTC.

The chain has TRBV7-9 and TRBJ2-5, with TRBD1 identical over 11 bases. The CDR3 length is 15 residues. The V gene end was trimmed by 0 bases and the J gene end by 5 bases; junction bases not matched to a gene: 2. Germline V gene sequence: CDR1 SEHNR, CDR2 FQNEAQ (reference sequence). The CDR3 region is CASSLAGTGGETQYF. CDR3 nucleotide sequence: TGTGCCAGCAGCTTAGCCGGGACAGGGGGGGAGACCCAGTACTTC. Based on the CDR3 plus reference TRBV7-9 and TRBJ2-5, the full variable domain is DTGVSQNPRHKITKRGQNVTFRCDPISEHNRLYWYRQTLGQGPEFLTYFQNEAQLEKSRLLSDRFSAERPKGSFSTLEIQRTEQGDSAMYLCASSLAGTGGETQYFGPGTRLLVL.

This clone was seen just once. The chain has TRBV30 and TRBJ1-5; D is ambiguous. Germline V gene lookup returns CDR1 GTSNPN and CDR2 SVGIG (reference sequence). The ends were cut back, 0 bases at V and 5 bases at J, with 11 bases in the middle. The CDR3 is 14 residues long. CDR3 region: CAWSVHRDHQPQHF. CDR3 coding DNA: TGTGCCTGGAGTGTACATAGGGATCATCAGCCCCAGCATTTT.

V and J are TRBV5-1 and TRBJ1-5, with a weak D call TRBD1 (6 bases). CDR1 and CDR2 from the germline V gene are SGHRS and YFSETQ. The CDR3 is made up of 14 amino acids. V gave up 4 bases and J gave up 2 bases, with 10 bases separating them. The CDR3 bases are TGCGCCAGCAGCCAGGGGACGGGCAATCAGCCCCAGCATTTT. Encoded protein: CASSQGTGNQPQHF.

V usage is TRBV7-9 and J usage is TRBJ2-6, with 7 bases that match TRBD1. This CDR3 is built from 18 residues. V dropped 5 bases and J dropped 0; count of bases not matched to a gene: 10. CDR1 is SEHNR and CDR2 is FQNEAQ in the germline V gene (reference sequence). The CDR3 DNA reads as TGTGCCAGCAGCCTAGTGGGACAGAGCAGCTCTGGGGCCAACGTCCTGACTTTC. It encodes CASSLVGQSSSGANVLTF.

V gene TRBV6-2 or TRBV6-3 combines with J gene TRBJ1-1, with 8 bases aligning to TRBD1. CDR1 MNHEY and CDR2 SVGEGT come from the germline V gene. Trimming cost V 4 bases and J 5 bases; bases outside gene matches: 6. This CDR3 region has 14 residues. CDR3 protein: CASSLPRGQTEAFF. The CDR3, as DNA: TGTGCCAGCAGTTTACCCAGGGGGCAAACTGAAGCTTTCTTT.

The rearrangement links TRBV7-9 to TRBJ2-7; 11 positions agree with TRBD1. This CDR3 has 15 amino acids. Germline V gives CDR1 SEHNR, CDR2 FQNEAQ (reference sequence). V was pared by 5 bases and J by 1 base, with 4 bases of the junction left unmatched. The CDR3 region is CASSPGQGDSYEQYF. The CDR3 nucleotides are TGTGCCAGCAGCCCGGGACAGGGGGATTCCTACGAGCAGTACTTC.

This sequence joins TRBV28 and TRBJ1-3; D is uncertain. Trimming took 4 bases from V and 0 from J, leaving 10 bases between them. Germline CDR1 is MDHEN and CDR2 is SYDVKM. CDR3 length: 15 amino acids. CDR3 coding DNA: TGTGCCAGCAGTTCCCCCTGGGGCTCTGGAAACACCATATATTTT. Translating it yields CASSSPWGSGNTIYF.

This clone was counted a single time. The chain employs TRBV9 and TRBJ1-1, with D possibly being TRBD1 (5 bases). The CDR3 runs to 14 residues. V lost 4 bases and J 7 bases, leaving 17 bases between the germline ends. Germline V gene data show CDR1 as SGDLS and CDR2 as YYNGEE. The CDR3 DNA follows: TGTGCCAGCAGCCGGGGGGTAGGGTTCGGTGAAGCTTTCTTT. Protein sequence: CASSRGVGFGEAFF. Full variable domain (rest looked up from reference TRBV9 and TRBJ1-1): DSGVTQTPKHLITATGQRVTLRCSPRSGDLSVYWYQQSLDQGLQFLIQYYNGEERAKGNILERFSAQQFPDLHSELNLSSLELGDSALYFCASSRGVGFGEAFFGQGTRLTVV.

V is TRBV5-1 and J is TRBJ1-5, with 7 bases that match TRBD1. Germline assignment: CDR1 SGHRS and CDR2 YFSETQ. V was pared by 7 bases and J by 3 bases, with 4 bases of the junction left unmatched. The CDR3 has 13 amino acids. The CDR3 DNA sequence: TGCGCCAGCCGCGGACAGGACAATCAGCCCCAGCATTTT. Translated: CASRGQDNQPQHF.

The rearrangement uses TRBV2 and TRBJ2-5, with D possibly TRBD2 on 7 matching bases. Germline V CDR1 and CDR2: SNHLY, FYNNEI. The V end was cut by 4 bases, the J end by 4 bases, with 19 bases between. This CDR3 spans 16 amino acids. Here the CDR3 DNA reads TGTGCCAGCAGTGCCGGCCTGGGGAGGGGGGTAGAGACCCAGTACTTC. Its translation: CASSAGLGRGVETQYF. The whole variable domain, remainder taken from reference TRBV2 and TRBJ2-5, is EPEVTQTPSHQVTQMGQEVILRCVPISNHLYFYWYRQILGQKVEFLVSFYNNEISEKSEIFDDQFSVERPDGSNFTLKIRSTKLEDSAMYFCASSAGLGRGVETQYFGPGTRLLVL.

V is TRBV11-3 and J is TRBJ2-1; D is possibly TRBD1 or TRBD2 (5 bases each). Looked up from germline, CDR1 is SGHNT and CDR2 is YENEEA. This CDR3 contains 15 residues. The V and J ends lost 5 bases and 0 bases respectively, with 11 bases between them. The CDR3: CASSPGRSSYNEQFF. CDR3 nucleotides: TGTGCCAGCAGCCCGGGACGGAGCTCCTACAATGAGCAGTTCTTC.

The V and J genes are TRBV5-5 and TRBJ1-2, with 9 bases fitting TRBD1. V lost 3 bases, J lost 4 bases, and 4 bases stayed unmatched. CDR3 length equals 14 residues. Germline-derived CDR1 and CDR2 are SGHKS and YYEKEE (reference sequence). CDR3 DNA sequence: TGTGCCAGCAGCTCGACAGGGGGAACCTATGGCTACACCTTC. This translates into CASSSTGGTYGYTF.

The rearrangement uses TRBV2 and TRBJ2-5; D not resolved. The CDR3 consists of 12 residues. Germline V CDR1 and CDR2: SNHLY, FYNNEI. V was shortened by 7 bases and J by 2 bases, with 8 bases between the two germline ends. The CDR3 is CASTVQQETQYF. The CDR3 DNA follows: TGTGCCAGCACTGTTCAGCAAGAGACCCAGTACTTC.

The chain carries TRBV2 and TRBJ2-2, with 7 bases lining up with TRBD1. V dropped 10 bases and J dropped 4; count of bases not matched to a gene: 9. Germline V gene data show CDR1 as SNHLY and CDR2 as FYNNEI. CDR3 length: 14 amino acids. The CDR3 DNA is TGTGCCACAGAGGGGGCGCTTTCCACCGGGGAGCTGTTTTTT. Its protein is CATEGALSTGELFF.

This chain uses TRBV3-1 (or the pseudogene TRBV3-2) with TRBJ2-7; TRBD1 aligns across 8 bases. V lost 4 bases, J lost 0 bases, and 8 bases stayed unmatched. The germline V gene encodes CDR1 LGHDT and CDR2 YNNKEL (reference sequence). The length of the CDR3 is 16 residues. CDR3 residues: CASSLLQGVPSYEQYF. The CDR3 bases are TGTGCCAGCAGCCTCCTACAGGGGGTTCCCTCCTACGAGCAGTACTTC.

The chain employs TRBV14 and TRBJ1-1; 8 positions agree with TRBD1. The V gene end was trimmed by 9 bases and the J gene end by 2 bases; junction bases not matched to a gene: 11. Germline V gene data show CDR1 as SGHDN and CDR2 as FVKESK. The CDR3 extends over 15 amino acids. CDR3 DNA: TGTGCCAGTCTTCCTGGGGACAGGTTCAACACTGAAGCTTTCTTT. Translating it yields CASLPGDRFNTEAFF.

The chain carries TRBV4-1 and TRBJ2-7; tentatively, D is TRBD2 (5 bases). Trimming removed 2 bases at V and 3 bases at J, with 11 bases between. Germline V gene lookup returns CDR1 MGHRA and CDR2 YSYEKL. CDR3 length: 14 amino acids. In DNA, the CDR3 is TGCGCCAGCAGCCAACCGGACTTGTACTACGAGCAGTACTTC. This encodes CASSQPDLYYEQYF.